This TCR beta chain was found in a study of T cell responses to AZD1222 COVID-19 vaccine. On the study more broadly: Whether given at about 4 or about 12 weeks, second doses were pooled.

Per germline, CDR1 KGHDR and CDR2 SFDVKD. Trimming cost V 5 bases and J 2 bases; bases outside gene matches: 5. The CDR3 length is 15 residues. Of note for this clone: Its target is unknown.

Repertoires were generated with immunoSEQ multiplex PCR, while TCRdb's copy carries only in-frame clones and drops some. Of 150,000 or so clones in the sample, approximately 90% were seen once. Study-level points and caveats: Baseline serostatus was positive in only six or seven AZD1222 recipients.

V gene TRBV24-1 combines with J gene TRBJ1-5; 7 positions match TRBD1. This material consisted of peripheral blood, taken on day 0 of AZD1222 vaccination. This clonotype originated in an adult in good health. The CDR3 DNA is TGTGCCACCAGTGGCCCAGGACAGGGCAATCAGCCCCAGCATTTT. It specifies CATSGPGQGNQPQHF.